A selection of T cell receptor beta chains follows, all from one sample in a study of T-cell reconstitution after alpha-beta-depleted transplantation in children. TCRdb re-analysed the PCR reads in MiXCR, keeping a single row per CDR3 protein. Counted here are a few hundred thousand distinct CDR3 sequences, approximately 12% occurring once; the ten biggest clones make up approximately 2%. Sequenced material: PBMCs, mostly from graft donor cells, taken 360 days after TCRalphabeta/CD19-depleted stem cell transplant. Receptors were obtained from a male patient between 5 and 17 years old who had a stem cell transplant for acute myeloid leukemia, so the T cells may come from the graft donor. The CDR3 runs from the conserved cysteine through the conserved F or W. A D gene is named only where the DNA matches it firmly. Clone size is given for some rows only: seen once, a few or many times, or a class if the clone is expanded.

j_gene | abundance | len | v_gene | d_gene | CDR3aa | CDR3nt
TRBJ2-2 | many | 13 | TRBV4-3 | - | CASSQVYTGELFF | TGCGCCAGCAGCCAAGTTTACACCGGGGAGCTGTTTTTT
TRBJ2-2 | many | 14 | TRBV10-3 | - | CAIRDSPNTGELFF | TGTGCCATCAGGGACAGTCCGAACACCGGGGAGCTGTTTTTT
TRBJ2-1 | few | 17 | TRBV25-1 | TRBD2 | CASSELQRLAGSNEQFF | TGTGCCAGCAGTGAATTACAGAGGCTAGCGGGCTCCAATGAGCAGTTCTTC
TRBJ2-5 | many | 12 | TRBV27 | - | CASSLSGGGEYF | TGTGCCAGCAGTTTATCCGGCGGGGGCGAGTACTTC
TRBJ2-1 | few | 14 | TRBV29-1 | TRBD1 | CSAPDRATGNEQFF | TGCAGCGCCCCGGACAGGGCCACGGGAAATGAGCAGTTCTTC
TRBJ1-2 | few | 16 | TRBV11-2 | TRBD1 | CASSLLPGTGNYGYTF | TGTGCCAGCAGCTTACTACCGGGGACAGGGAACTATGGCTACACCTTC
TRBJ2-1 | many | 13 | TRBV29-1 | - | CSVGAAPYNEQFF | TGCAGCGTTGGAGCCGCGCCCTACAATGAGCAGTTCTTC
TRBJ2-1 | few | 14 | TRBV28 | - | CASSLGLLGAEQFF | TGTGCCAGCAGTTTAGGTTTGCTCGGAGCCGAGCAGTTCTTC
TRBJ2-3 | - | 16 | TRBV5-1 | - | CASSLQARAGTDTQYF | TGCGCCAGCAGCCTGCAGGCTAGGGCTGGCACAGATACGCAGTATTTT
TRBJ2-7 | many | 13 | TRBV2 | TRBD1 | CASSYRGLYEQYF | TGTGCCAGCAGCTACAGGGGGCTCTACGAGCAGTACTTC
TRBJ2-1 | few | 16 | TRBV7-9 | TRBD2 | CASSLTPAGGYNEQFF | TGTGCCAGCAGCCTCACCCCAGCGGGAGGGTACAATGAGCAGTTCTTC
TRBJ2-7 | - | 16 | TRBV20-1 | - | CCARPPKDRSSYEQYF | TGCTGTGCTAGACCACCCAAAGACAGGAGCTCCTACGAGCAGTACTTC
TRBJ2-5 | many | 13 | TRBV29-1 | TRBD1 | CSVGQGAWETQYF | TGCAGCGTTGGACAGGGGGCGTGGGAGACCCAGTACTTC
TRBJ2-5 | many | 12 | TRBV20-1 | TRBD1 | CSAGQGRETQYF | TGCAGTGCCGGACAGGGGAGAGAGACCCAGTACTTC
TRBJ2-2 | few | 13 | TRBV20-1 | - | CSAGGPGPGELFF | TGCAGTGCGGGTGGACCCGGGCCCGGGGAGCTGTTTTTT
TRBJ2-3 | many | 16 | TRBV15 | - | CATSRDIRDYTDTQYF | TGTGCCACCAGCAGAGATATACGGGATTACACAGATACGCAGTATTTT
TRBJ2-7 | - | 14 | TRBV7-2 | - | CASRPWQGRNEQYF | TGTGCCAGCCGGCCGTGGCAGGGGAGGAACGAGCAGTACTTC
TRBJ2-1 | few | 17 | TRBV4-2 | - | CASSQEGTSLTYNEQFF | TGTGCCAGCAGCCAAGAGGGGACCAGTTTAACCTACAATGAGCAGTTCTTC
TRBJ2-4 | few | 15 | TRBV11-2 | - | CASSLDLSGGLIQYF | TGTGCCAGCAGCTTAGACCTTTCGGGTGGGTTAATTCAGTACTTC
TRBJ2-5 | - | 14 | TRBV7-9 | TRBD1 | CASSFLTGEETQYF | TGTGCCAGCAGCTTCCTGACAGGGGAAGAGACCCAGTACTTC
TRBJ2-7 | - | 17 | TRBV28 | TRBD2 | CASSFEKLAGRVYEQYF | TGTGCCAGCAGTTTCGAGAAACTAGCGGGAAGGGTCTACGAGCAGTACTTC
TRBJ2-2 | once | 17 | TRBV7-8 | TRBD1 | CAISLLAGTANTGELFF | TGTGCCATCAGCTTACTTGCCGGGACAGCGAACACCGGGGAGCTGTTTTTT
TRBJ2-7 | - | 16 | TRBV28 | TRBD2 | CASSFLLAGGEREQYF | TGTGCCAGCAGTTTCCTACTAGCGGGAGGGGAGAGGGAGCAGTACTTC
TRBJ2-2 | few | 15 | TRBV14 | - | CASSQRRVDTGELFF | TGTGCCAGCAGCCAACGCAGGGTGGACACCGGGGAGCTGTTTTTT
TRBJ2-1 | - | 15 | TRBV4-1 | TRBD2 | CASSLLAGATNEQFF | TGCGCCAGCAGTCTACTAGCGGGAGCCACGAATGAGCAGTTCTTC
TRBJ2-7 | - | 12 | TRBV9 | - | CASSVRDSEQYF | TGTGCCAGCAGCGTTAGGGATAGCGAGCAGTACTTC
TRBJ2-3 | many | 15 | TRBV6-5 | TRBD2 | CASSYWLAGGYTQYF | TGTGCCAGCAGTTACTGGCTAGCGGGAGGGTATACGCAGTATTTT
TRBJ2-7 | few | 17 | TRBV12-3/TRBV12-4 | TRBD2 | CASSLPLSGRASYEQYF | TGTGCCAGCAGTTTACCCTTATCGGGGAGGGCCTCCTACGAGCAGTACTTC
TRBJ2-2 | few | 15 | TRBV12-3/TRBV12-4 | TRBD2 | CASSRREKITGELFF | TGTGCCAGCAGCCGGCGGGAGAAAATCACCGGGGAGCTGTTTTTT
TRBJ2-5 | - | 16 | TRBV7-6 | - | CASSSKTKTYQETQYF | TGTGCCAGCAGCTCCAAAACAAAGACGTACCAAGAGACCCAGTACTTC
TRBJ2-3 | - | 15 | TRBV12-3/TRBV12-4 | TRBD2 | CASRPRLAGVHTQYF | TGTGCCAGCAGGCCTCGACTAGCGGGAGTCCATACGCAGTATTTT
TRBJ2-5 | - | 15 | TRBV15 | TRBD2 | CATSSRLAGGKTQYF | TGTGCCACCAGCTCAAGACTAGCGGGAGGAAAGACCCAGTACTTC
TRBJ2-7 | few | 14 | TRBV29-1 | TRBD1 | CSVEKTGGPYEQYF | TGCAGCGTTGAGAAGACAGGGGGCCCCTACGAGCAGTACTTC
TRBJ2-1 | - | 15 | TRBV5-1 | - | CASSPEAQIYNEQFF | TGCGCCAGCAGCCCAGAGGCACAGATCTACAATGAGCAGTTCTTC
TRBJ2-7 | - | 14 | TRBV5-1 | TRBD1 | CASSVQGETYEQYF | TGCGCCAGCAGCGTACAGGGGGAGACCTACGAGCAGTACTTC
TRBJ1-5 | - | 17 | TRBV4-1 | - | CASSPVSGRGEGQPQHF | TGCGCCAGCAGCCCAGTAAGCGGGCGCGGTGAGGGACAGCCCCAGCATTTT
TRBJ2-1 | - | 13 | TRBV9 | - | CASSGEGTNEQFF | TGTGCCAGCTCCGGGGAAGGTACCAATGAGCAGTTCTTC
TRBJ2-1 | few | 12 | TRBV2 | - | CARGDSYNEQFF | TGTGCCAGAGGGGACTCCTACAATGAGCAGTTCTTC
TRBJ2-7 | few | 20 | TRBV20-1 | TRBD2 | CSARDLGGTSGRIMGYEQYF | TGCAGTGCTAGAGATCTGGGGGGGACTAGCGGGAGAATCATGGGCTACGAGCAGTACTTC
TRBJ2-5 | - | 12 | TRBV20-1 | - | CGPRVERETQYF | TGCGGCCCGAGGGTCGAACGAGAGACCCAGTACTTC
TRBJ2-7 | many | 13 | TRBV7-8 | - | CASSLPTVYEQYF | TGTGCCAGCAGCTTACCGACAGTCTACGAGCAGTACTTC
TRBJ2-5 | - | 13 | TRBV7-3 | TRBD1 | CASSSQGGVTQYF | TGTGCCAGCAGCTCACAGGGGGGAGTGACCCAGTACTTC
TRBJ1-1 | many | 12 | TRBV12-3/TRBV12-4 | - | CASSPIGAEAFF | TGTGCCAGCAGTCCTATAGGGGCTGAAGCTTTCTTT
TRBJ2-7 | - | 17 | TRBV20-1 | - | CCARAGGTPYFPYEQYF | TGCTGCGCTAGAGCGGGCGGGACGCCATATTTTCCCTACGAGCAGTACTTC
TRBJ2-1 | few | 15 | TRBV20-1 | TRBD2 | CSASNSGRNYNEQFF | TGCAGTGCTAGTAATAGCGGGAGAAACTACAATGAGCAGTTCTTC
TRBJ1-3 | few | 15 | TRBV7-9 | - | CASSFFKHSGNTIYF | TGTGCCAGCAGCTTCTTCAAACACTCTGGAAACACCATATATTTT
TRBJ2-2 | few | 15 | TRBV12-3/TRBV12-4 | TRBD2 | CASTLGLVGTGELFF | TGTGCCAGCACCCTGGGACTAGTCGGCACCGGGGAGCTGTTTTTT
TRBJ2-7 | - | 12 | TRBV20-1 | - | CSEKGAAYEQYF | TGCAGTGAAAAAGGGGCCGCCTACGAGCAGTACTTC
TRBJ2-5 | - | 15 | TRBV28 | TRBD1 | CASSLEDRGSGAQYF | TGTGCCAGCAGTTTAGAAGACAGGGGGTCTGGGGCCCAGTACTTC
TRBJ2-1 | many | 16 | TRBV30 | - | CAWTYAGPFPYNEQFF | TGTGCCTGGACATACGCAGGGCCGTTCCCCTACAATGAGCAGTTCTTC
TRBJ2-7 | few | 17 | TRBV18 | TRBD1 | CASSLVAGGGKSYEQYF | TGTGCCAGCTCACTTGTAGCAGGGGGCGGTAAATCCTACGAGCAGTACTTC
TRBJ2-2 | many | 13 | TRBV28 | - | CASTGAITGELFF | TGTGCCAGCACAGGGGCCATCACCGGGGAGCTGTTTTTT
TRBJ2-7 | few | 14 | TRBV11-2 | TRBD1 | CASSSRQGLREQYF | TGTGCCAGCAGCTCCAGACAGGGGTTGCGGGAGCAGTACTTC
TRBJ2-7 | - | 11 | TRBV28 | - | CASSPHYEQYF | TGTGCCAGCAGTCCCCACTACGAGCAGTACTTC
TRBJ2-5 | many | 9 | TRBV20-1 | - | CSASRLANF | TGCAGTGCTAGCCGCCTTGCGAACTTC
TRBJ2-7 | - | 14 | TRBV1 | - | CASSQVTLAYEQYF | TGTGCCAGCAGCCAGGTCACCCTAGCCTACGAGCAGTACTTC
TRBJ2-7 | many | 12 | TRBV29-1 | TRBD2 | CSVDLAGNEQYF | TGCAGCGTTGACTTAGCGGGAAACGAGCAGTACTTC